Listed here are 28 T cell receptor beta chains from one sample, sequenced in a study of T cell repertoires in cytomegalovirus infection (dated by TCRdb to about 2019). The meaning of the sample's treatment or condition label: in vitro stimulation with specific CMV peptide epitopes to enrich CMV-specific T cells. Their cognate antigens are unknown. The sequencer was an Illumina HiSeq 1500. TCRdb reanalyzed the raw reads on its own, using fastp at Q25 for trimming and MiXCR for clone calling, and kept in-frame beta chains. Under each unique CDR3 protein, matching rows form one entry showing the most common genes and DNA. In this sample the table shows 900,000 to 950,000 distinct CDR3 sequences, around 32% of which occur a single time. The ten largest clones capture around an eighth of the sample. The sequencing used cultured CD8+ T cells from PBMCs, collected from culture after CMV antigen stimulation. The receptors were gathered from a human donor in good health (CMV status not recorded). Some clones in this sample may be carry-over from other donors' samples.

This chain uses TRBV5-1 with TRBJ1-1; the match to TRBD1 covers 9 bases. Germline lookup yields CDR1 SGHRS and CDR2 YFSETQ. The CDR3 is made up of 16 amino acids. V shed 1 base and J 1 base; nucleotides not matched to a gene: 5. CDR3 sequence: CASSLIWDRENTEAFF. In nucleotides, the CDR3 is TGCGCCAGCAGCTTGATTTGGGACAGGGAGAACACTGAAGCTTTCTTT. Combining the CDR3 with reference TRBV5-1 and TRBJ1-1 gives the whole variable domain KAGVTQTPRYLIKTRGQQVTLSCSPISGHRSVSWYQQTPGQGLQFLFEYFSETQRNKGNFPGRFSGRQFSNSRSEMNVSTLELGDSALYLCASSLIWDRENTEAFFGQGTRLTVV.

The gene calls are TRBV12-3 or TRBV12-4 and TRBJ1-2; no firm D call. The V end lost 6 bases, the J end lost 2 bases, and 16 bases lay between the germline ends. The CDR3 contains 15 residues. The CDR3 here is CASSPPRLENYGYTF. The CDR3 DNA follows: TGTGCCAGCAGCCCGCCGAGACTGGAAAACTATGGCTACACCTTC.

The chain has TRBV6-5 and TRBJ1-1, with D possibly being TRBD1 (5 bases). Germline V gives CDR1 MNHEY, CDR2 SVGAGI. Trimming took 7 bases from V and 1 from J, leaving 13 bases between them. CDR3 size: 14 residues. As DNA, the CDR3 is TGTGCCAGCACTATGGGGGGATCGAACACTGAAGCTTTCTTT. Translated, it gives CASTMGGSNTEAFF.

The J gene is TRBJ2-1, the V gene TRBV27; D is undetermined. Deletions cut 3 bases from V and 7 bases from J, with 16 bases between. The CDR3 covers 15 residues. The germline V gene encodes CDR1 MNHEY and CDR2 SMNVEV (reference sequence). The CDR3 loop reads CASSFARPSANEQFF. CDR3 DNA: TGTGCCAGCAGTTTCGCCAGGCCGTCTGCGAATGAGCAGTTCTTC.

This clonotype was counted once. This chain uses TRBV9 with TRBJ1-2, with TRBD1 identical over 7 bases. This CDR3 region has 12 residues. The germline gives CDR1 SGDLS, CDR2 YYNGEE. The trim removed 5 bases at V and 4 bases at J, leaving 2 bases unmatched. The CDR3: CASRKGAYGYTF. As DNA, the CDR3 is TGTGCCAGCAGGAAGGGGGCCTATGGCTACACCTTC.

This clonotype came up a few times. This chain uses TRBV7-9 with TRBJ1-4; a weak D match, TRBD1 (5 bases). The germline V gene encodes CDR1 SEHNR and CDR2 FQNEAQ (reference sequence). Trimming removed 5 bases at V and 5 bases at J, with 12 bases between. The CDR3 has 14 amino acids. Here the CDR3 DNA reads TGTGCCAGCAGCATAAGGGAGGGGAATGAAAAACTGTTTTTT. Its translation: CASSIREGNEKLFF.

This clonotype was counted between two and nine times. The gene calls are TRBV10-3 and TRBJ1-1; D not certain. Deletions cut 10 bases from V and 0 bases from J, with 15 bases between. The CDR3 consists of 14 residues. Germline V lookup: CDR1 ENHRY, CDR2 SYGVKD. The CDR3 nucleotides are TGTGCCAGTTGGGGAGGAGGATTGAACACTGAAGCTTTCTTT. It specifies CASWGGGLNTEAFF.

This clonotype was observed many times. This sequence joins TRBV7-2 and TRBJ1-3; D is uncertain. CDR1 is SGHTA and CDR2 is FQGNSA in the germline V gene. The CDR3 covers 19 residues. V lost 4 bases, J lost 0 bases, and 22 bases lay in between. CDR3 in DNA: TGTGCCAGCAGCTACTTCAGTCCGGACTTTTATAGCTCTGGAAACACCATATATTTT. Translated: CASSYFSPDFYSSGNTIYF.

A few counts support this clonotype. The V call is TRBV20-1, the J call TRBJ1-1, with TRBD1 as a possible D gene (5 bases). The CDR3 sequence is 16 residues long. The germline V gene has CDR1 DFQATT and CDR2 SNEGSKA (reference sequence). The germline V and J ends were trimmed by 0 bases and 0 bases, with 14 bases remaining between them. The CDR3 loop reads CSARDVSGGMNTEAFF. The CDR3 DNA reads TGCAGTGCTAGAGATGTGTCCGGGGGGATGAACACTGAAGCTTTCTTT.

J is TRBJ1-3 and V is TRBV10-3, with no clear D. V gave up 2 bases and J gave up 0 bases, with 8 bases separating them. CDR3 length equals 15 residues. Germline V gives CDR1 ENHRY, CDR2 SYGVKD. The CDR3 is CAISEAGNSGNTIYF. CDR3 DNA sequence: TGTGCCATCAGTGAGGCCGGCAACTCTGGAAACACCATATATTTT.

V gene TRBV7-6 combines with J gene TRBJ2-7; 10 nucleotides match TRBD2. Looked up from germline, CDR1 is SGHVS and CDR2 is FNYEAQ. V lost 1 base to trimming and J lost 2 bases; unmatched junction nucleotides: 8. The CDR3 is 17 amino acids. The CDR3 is CASSLEASGGAPYEQYF. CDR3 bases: TGTGCCAGCAGCTTAGAGGCTAGCGGGGGCGCTCCCTACGAGCAGTACTTC.

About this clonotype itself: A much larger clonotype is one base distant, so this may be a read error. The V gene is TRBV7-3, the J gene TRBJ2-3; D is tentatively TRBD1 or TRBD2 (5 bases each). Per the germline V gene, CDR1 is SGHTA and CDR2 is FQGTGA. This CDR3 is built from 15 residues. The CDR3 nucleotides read TGTGCCAACAGCTTAGGGACCGCAACGGGAGATACGCAGTATTTT. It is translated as CANSLGTATGDTQYF.

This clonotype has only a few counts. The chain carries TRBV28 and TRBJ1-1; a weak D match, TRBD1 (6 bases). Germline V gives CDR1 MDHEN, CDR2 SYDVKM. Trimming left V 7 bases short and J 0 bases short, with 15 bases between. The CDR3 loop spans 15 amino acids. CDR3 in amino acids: CASKWTDLMNTEAFF. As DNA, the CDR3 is TGTGCCAGCAAGTGGACAGACCTAATGAACACTGAAGCTTTCTTT.

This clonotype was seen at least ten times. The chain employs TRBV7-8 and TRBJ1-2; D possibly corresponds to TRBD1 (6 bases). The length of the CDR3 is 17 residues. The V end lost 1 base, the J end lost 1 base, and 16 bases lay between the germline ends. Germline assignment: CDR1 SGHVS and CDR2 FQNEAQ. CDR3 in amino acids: CASSLEPAGQLNYGYTF. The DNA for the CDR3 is TGTGCCAGCAGCTTAGAGCCCGCAGGACAGCTTAACTATGGCTACACCTTC.

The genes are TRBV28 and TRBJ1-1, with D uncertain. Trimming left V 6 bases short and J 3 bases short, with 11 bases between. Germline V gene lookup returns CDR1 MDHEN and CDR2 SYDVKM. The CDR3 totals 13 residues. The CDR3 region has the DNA TGTGCCAGCAGAGTATCCGGGTACACTGAAGCTTTCTTT. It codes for CASRVSGYTEAFF.

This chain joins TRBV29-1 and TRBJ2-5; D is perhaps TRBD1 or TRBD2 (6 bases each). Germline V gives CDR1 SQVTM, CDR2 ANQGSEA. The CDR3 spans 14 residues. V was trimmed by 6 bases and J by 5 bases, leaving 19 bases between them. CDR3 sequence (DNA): TGCAGCGTGGGGGGCAGGGCTTATATGGAGACCCAGTACTTC. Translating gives CSVGGRAYMETQYF.

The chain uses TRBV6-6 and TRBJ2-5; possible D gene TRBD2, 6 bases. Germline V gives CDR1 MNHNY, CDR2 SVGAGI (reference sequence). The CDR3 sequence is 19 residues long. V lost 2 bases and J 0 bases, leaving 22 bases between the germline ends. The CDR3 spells CASSYIAEILEPYQETQYF. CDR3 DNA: TGTGCCAGCAGTTACATAGCGGAAATCCTTGAACCGTACCAAGAGACCCAGTACTTC.

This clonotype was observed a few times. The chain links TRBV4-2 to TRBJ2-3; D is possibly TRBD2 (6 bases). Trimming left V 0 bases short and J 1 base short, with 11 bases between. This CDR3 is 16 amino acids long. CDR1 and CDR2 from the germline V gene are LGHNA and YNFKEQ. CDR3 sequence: CASSQEMAGRTDTQYF. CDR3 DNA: TGTGCCAGCAGCCAAGAGATGGCGGGGCGCACAGATACGCAGTATTTT.

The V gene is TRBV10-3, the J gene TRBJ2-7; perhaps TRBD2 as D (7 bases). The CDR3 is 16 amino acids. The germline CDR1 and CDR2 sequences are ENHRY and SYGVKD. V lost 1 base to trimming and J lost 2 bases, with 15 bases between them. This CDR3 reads CAISELLAGAPYEQYF. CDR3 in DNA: TGTGCCATCAGTGAGTTGCTGGCGGGGGCCCCCTACGAGCAGTACTTC.

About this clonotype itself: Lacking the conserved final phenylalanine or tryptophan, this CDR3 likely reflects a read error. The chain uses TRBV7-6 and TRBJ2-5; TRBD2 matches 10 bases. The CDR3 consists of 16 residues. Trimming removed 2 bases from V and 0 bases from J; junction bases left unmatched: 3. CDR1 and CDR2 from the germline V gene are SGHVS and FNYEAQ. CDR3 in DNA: TGTGCCAGCAGCTTACTAGCGGGGGTTCACCAAGAGACCCAGTACTAC. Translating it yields CASSLLAGVHQETQYY.

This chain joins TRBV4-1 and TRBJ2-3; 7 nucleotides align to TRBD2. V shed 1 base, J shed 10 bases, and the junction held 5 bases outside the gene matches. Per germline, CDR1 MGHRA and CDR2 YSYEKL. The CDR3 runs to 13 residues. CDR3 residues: CASSQGGGGSQYF. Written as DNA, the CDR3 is TGCGCCAGCAGCCAAGGCGGCGGGGGTTCGCAGTATTTT.

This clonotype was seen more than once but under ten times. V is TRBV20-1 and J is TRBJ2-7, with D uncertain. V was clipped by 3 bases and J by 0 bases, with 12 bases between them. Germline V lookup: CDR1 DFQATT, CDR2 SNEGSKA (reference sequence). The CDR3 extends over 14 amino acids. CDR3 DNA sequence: TGCAGTGCTAGGGCCGTTGAAAGCTCCTACGAGCAGTACGTC. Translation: CSARAVESSYEQYV.

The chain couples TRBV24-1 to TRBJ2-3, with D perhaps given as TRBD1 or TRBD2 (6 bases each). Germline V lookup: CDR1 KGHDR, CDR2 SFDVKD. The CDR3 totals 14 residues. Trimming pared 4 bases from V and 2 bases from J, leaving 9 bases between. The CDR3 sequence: CATSEPGATDTQYF. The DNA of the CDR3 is TGTGCCACCAGTGAGCCGGGGGCCACAGATACGCAGTATTTT.

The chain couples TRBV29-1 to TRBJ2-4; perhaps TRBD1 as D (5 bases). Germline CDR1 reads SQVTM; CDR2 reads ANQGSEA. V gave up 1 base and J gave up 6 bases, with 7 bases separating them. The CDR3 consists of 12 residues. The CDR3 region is CSVEGQLNIQYF. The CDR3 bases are TGCAGCGTTGAAGGACAGCTAAACATTCAGTACTTC.

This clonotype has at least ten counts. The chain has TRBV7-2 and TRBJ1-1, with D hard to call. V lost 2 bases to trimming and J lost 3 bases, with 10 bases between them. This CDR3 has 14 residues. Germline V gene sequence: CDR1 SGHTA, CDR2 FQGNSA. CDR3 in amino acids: CASSLLGWYTEAFF. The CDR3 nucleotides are TGTGCCAGCAGCTTATTAGGGTGGTACACTGAAGCTTTCTTT.

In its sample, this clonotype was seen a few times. The CDR3 loop reads CASSPYPELAGGHTDTQYF. For the CDR3, the DNA is TGTGCCAGCAGCCCTTACCCTGAACTAGCGGGGGGCCACACAGATACGCAGTATTTT. The chain joins TRBV7-6 to TRBJ2-3; 12 nucleotides line up with TRBD2. With V trimmed by 5 bases and J by 2 bases, 14 bases remained unmatched. Looked up from germline, CDR1 is SGHVS and CDR2 is FNYEAQ. This CDR3 contains 19 residues.

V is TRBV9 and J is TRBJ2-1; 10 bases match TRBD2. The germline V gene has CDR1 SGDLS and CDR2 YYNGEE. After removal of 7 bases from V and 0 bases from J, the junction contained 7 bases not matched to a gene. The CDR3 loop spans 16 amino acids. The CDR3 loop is CASGPSGGLSYNEQFF. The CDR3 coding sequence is TGTGCCAGCGGCCCTAGCGGGGGCCTCTCCTACAATGAGCAGTTCTTC.

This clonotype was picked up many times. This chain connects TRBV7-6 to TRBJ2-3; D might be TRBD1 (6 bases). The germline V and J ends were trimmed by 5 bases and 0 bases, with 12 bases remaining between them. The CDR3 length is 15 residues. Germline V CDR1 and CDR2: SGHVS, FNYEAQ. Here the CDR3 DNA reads TGTGCCAGCAGCCGAAAAGACAGGAGCACAGATACGCAGTATTTT. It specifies CASSRKDRSTDTQYF. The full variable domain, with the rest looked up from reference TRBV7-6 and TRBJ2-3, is GAGVSQSPRYKVTKRGQDVALRCDPISGHVSLYWYRQALGQGPEFLTYFNYEAQQDKSGLPNDRFSAERPEGSISTLTIQRTEQRDSAMYRCASSRKDRSTDTQYFGPGTRLTVL.